The 5 T cell receptor beta chains given below trace back to one sample, sequenced in a study of T cell clonality in common variable immunodeficiency (dated by TCRdb to 2014 to 2015). Libraries were constructed by the immunoSEQ multiplex PCR assay. Drawn from immuneACCESS, this table holds only the in-frame rearrangements with V and J called that TCRdb kept. Clones are partly lost; checked studies trace under half to an unresolved V gene and leave the rest unexplained. Listed for this sample are about 43,000 clones, none observed only a single time. The biggest ten clones account for around 2.1% of the sample. Sequencing used peripheral blood mononuclear cells. All receptors come from a person aged 18 to 70 in good health.

Ten or more counts support this clone. The sequenced fragment ends 3 residues before the CDR3 boundary, so the rest is inferred from the germline J gene. V usage is TRBV29-1 and J usage is TRBJ1-1, with a possible D match to TRBD1 (6 bases). Trimming cost V 7 bases and J 1 base, with 13 bases left between them. Germline assignment: CDR1 SQVTM and CDR2 ANQGSEA. The CDR3 is 13 amino acids. The part of the CDR3 DNA that was read is TGCAGCGCCGAACAGGGTACGAACACTGAA. It is translated as CSAEQGTNTE. The full CDR3 sequence reads CSAEQGTNTEAFF.

The sample holds many counts of this clone. Read data end 3 residues before the CDR3 end; the end is taken from the germline J gene. The chain uses TRBV7-2 and TRBJ2-7; tentatively, D is TRBD1 (5 bases). The CDR3 contains 14 residues. Germline V CDR1 and CDR2: SGHTA, FQGNSA. Trimming removed 4 bases at V and 0 bases at J, with 10 bases between. Here the CDR3 reads CASSSDTSSYEQYF. The DNA read from the CDR3 is TGTGCCAGCAGCTCGGACACCTCCTCCTACGAG. The entire variable domain, with the rest obtained from reference TRBV7-2 and TRBJ2-7, is as follows: GAGVSQSPSNKVTEKGKDVELRCDPISGHTALYWYRQSLGQGLEFLIYFQGNSAPDKSGLPSDRFSAERTGGSVSTLTIQRTQQEDSAVYLCASSSDTSSYEQYFGPGTRLTVT.

Note on this clone: The read ends 3 residues shy of where the CDR3 ends; the end is completed using the germline J gene. The rearrangement joins TRBV10-2 to TRBJ2-7; TRBD2 agrees at 7 bases. Unmatched junction bases numbered 6, after V lost 7 bases and J lost 3 bases. Germline CDR1 WSHSY, CDR2 SAAADI. The CDR3 is 13 amino acids. The CDR3 bases that were read are TGCGCCAGCAAACCCAGCGGGATCTACGAG. It codes for CASKPSGIYE. The entire CDR3 protein reads CASKPSGIYEQYF.

This clone has ten or more counts. The read halts 3 residues ahead of the CDR3 end, with the missing end drawn from the germline J gene. This chain joins TRBV5-4 and TRBJ2-6; 7 bases align to TRBD1. Losses at the gene ends were 4 bases for V and 1 base for J; bases not matched to a gene: 2. The germline V gene encodes CDR1 SGHNT and CDR2 YYREEE (reference sequence). This CDR3 has 15 residues. Here the CDR3 reads CASSATGSGANVLTF. The DNA read from the CDR3 is TGTGCCAGCAGCGCGACAGGGTCTGGGGCCAACGTC.

This clone was observed at least ten times. From the germline J gene comes the end of the CDR3, since the read stops 3 residues before it. This rearrangement joins TRBV7-2 to TRBJ2-5; D unclear. This CDR3 has 13 residues. V lost 1 base and J lost 5, with 8 bases in between. Germline V lookup: CDR1 SGHTA, CDR2 FQGNSA. The CDR3 DNA, read in part, is TGTGCCAGCAGCTTAGGAGCAATGGAGACC. It specifies CASSLGAMET. The full CDR3 is CASSLGAMETQYF.